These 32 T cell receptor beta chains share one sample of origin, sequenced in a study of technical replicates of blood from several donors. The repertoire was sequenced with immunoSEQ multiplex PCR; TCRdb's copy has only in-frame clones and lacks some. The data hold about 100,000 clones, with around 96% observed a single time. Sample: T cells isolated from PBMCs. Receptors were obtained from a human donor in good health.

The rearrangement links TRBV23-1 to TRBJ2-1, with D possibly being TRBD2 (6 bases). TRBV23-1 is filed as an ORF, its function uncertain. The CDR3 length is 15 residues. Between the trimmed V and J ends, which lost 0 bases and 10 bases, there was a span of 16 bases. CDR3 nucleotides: TGCGCCAGCAGTCAATCGGGAGGCAGGGTGAGGGAGCAGTTCTTC. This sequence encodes CASSQSGGRVREQFF.

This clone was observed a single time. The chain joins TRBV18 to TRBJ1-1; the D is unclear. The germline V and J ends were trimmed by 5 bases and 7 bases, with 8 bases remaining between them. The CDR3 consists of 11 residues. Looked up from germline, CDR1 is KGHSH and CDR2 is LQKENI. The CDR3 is CASSSSREAFF. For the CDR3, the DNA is TGTGCCAGCTCAAGCTCACGTGAAGCTTTCTTT.

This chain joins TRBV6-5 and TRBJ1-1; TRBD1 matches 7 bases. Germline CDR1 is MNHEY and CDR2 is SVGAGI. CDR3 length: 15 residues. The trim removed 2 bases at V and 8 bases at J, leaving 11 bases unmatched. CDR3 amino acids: CASSYKGQVETEAFF. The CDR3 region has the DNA TGTGCCAGCAGTTACAAAGGACAGGTCGAGACAGAAGCTTTCTTT.

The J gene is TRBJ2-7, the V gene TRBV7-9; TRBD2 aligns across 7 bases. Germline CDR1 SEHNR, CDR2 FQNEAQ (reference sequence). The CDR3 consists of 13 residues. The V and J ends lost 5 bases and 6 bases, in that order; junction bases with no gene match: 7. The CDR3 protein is CASSPLAPIEQYF. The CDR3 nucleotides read TGTGCCAGCAGCCCACTAGCGCCGATCGAGCAGTACTTC.

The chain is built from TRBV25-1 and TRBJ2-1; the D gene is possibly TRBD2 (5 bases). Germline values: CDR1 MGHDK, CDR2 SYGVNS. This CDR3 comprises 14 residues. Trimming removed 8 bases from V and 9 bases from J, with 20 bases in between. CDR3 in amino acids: CASGGLPVRLEQFF. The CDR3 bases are TGTGCCAGCGGCGGGCTACCCGTGCGGCTTGAGCAGTTCTTC.

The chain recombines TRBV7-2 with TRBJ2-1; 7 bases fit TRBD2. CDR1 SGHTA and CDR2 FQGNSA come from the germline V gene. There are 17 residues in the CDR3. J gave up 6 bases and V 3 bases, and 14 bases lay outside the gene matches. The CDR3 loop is CASSFHSSGIKLNEQFF. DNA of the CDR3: TGTGCCAGCAGCTTCCACTCTAGCGGCATAAAACTCAATGAGCAGTTCTTC.

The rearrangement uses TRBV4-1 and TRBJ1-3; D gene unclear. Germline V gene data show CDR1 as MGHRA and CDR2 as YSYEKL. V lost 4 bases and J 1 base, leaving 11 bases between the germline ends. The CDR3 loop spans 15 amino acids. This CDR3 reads CASSPSQRSGNTIYF. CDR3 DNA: TGCGCCAGCAGCCCCTCACAGAGATCTGGAAACACCATATATTTT.

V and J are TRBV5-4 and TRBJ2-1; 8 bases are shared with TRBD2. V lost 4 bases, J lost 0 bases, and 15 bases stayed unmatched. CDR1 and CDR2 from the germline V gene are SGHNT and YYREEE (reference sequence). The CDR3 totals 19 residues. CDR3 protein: CASSPPPWRGDPSYNEQFF. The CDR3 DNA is TGTGCCAGCAGCCCGCCTCCCTGGCGGGGGGACCCCTCCTACAATGAGCAGTTCTTC.

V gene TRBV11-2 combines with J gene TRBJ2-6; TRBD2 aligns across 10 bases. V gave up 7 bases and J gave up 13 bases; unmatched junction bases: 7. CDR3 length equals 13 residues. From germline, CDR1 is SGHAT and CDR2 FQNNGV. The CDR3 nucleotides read TGTGCCAGCACTTCCCTAGCGGGAGAGGTCCTGACTTTC. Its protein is CASTSLAGEVLTF.

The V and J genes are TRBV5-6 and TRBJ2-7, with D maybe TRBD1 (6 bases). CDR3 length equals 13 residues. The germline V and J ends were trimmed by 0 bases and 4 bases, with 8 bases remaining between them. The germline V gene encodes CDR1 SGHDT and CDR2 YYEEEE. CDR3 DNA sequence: TGTGCCAGCAGCTTGGTTCAGGGGTACGAGCAGTACTTC. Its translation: CASSLVQGYEQYF.

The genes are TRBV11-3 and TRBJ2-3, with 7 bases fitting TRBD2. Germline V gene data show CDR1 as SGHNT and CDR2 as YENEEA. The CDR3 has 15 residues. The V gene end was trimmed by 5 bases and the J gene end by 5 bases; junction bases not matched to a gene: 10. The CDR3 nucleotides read TGTGCCAGCAGCCTACTTGGCGGGGGTGGAGATACGCAGTATTTT. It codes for CASSLLGGGGDTQYF.

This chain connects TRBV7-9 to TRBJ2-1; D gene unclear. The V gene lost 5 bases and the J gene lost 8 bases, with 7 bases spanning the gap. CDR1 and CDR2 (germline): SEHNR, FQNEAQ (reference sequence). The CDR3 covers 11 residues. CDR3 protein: CASSPFYEQFF. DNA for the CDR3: TGTGCCAGCAGCCCCTTTTATGAGCAGTTCTTC.

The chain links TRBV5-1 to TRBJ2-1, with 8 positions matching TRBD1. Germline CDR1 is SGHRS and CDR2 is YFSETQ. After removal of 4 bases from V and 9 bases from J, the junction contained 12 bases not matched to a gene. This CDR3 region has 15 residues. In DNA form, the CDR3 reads TGCGCCAGCAGCCCTGGACAGGGCATCCATGTTGAGCAGTTCTTC. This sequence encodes CASSPGQGIHVEQFF.

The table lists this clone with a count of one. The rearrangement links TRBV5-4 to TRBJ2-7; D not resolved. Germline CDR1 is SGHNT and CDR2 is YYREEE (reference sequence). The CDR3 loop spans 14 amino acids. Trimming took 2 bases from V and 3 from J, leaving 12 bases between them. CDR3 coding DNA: TGTGCCAGCAGCTTTCTGTCTTCCGGCTACGAGCAGTACTTC. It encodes CASSFLSSGYEQYF. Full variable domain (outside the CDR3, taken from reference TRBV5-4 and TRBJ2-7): ETGVTQSPTHLIKTRGQQVTLRCSSQSGHNTVSWYQQALGQGPQFIFQYYREEENGRGNFPPRFSGLQFPNYSSELNVNALELDDSALYLCASSFLSSGYEQYFGPGTRLTVT.

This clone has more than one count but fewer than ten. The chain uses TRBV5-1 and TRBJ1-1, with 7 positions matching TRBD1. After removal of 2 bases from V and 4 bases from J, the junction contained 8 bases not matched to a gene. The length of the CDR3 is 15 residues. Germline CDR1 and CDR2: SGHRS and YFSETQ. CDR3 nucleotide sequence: TGCGCCAGCAGCTTCTTCAGGGGGGAGATCACTGAAGCTTTCTTT. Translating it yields CASSFFRGEITEAFF.

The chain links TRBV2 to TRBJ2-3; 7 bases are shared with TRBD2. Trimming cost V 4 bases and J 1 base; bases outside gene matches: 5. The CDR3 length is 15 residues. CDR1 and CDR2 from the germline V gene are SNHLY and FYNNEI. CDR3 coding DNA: TGTGCCAGCAGTGGCTCGGCGGGGGGCACAGATACGCAGTATTTT. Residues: CASSGSAGGTDTQYF.

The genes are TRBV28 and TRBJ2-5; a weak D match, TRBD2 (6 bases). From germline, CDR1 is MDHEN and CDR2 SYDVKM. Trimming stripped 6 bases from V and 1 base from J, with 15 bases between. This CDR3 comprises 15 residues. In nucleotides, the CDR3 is TGTGCCAGCAGAGGCGGGGCTACCGGCCAAGAGACCCAGTACTTC. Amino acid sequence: CASRGGATGQETQYF.

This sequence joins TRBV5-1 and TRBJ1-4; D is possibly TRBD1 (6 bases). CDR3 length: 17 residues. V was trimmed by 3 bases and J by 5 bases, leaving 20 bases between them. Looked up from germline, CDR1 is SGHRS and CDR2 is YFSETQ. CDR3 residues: CASSSGQNPGQNEKLFF. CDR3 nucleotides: TGCGCCAGCAGCTCCGGACAGAATCCGGGTCAGAATGAAAAACTGTTTTTT. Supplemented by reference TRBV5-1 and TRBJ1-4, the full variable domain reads KAGVTQTPRYLIKTRGQQVTLSCSPISGHRSVSWYQQTPGQGLQFLFEYFSETQRNKGNFPGRFSGRQFSNSRSEMNVSTLELGDSALYLCASSSGQNPGQNEKLFFGSGTQLSVL.

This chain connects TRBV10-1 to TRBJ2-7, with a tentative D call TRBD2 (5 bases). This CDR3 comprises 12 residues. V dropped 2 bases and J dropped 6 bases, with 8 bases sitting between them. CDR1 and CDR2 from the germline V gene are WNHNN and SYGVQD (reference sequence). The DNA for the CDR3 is TGCGCCAGCAGTGAGCTCCGGGGCGAGCAGTACTTC. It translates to CASSELRGEQYF.

CDR3 bases: TGTGCCAGCAGCCAATCGTCACTAGTCGCCGAGCAGTACTTC. Translating gives CASSQSSLVAEQYF. This chain links TRBV16 with TRBJ2-7; TRBD2 might be the D (5 bases). The CDR3 is made up of 14 amino acids. V was cut by 0 bases and J by 6 bases, with 12 bases left in between. Germline V CDR1 and CDR2: KGHSY, FQNENV.

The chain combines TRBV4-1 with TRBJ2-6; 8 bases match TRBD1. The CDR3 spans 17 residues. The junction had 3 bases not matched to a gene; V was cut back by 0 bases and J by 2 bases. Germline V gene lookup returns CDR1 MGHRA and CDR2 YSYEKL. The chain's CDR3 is CASSQERTGTGANVLTF. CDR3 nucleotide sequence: TGCGCCAGCAGCCAAGAACGGACAGGGACTGGGGCCAACGTCCTGACTTTC.

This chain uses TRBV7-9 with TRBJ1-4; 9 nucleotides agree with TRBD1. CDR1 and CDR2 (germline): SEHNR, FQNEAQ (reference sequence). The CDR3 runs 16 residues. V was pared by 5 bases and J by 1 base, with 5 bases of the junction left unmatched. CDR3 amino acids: CASSLQTGGTNEKLFF. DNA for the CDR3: TGTGCCAGCAGCCTACAGACAGGGGGAACTAATGAAAAACTGTTTTTT.

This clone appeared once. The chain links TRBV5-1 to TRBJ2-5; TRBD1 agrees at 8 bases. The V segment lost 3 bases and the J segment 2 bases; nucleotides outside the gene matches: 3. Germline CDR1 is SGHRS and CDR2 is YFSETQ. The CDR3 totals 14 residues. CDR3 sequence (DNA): TGCGCCAGCAGCTCTGGGACAGGACAAGAGACCCAGTACTTC. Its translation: CASSSGTGQETQYF.

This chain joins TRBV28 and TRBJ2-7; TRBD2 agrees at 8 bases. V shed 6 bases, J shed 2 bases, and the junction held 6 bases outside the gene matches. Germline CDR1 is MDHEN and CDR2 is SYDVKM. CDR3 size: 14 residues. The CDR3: CASSLPGLAYEQYF. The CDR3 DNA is TGTGCCAGCAGCTTACCGGGACTAGCCTACGAGCAGTACTTC.

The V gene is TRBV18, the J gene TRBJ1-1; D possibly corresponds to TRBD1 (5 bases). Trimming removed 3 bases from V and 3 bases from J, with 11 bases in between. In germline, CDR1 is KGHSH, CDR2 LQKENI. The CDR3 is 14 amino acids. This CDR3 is CASSPWGADTEAFF. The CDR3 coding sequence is TGTGCCAGCTCACCTTGGGGCGCGGACACTGAAGCTTTCTTT.

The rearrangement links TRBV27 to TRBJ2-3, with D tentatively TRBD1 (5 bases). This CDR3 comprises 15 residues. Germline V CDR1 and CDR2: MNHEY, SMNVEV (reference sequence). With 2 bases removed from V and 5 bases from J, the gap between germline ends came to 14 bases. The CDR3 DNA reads TGTGCCAGCAGTTTAGGCGCTCTAGGGGTAGATACGCAGTATTTT. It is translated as CASSLGALGVDTQYF.

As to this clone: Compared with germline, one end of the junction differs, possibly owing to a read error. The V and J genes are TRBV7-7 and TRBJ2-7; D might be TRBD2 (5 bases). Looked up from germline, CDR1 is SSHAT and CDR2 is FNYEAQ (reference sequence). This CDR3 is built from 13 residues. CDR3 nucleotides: TGTGCTAGCAGCTTAGGCGCCGGGAACGAGCAGTACTTC. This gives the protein CASSLGAGNEQYF.

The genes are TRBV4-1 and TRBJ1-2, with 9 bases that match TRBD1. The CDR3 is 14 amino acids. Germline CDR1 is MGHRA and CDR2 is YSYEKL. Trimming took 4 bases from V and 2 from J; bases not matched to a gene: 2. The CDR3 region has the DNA TGCGCCAGCAGCCTAGGGACAGGGAACTATGGCTACACCTTC. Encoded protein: CASSLGTGNYGYTF.

The CDR3 nucleotides are TGCGCCAGCAGTGATAGGCCTAGCCTGTACTACGAGCAGTACTTC. This translates into CASSDRPSLYYEQYF. This rearrangement joins TRBV10-1 to TRBJ2-7; D possibly corresponds to TRBD2 (5 bases). CDR1 WNHNN and CDR2 SYGVQD come from the germline V gene (reference sequence). The CDR3 length is 15 residues. V was trimmed by 3 bases and J by 3 bases, leaving 15 bases between them.

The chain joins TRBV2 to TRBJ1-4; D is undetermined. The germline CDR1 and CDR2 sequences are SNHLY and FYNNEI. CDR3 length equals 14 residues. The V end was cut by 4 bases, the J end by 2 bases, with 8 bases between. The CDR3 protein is CASSAGPTNEKLFF. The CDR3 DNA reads TGTGCCAGCAGTGCTGGGCCTACTAATGAAAAACTGTTTTTT.

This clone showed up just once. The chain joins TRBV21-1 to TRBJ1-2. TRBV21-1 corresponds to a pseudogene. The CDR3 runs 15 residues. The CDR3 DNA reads TGTGCCAGCAGCAAAAGTTGTCCGGGGGGCCTTGGCTACACCTTC. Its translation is CASSKSCPGGLGYTF.

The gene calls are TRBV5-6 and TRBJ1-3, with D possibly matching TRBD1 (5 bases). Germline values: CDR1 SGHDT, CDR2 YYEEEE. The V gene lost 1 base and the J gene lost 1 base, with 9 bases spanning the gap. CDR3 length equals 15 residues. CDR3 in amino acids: CASSLTGRSGNTIYF. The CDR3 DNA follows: TGTGCCAGCAGCTTGACAGGAAGATCTGGAAACACCATATATTTT. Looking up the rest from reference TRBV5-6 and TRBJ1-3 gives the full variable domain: DAGVTQSPTHLIKTRGQQVTLRCSPKSGHDTVSWYQQALGQGPQFIFQYYEEEERQRGNFPDRFSGHQFPNYSSELNVNALLLGDSALYLCASSLTGRSGNTIYFGEGSWLTVV.